The rows below give T cell receptor beta chains drawn from one sample of a study of blood T cell repertoires in COVID-19. The repertoire was sequenced with immunoSEQ multiplex PCR; TCRdb's copy has only in-frame clones and lacks some. Of tens of thousands of clones in the sample, 82% were seen once. What was sequenced was peripheral blood. These TCRs come from a woman aged 60-70 years with acute or convalescent COVID-19. Both conserved end residues are part of each CDR3. Fields, in order: V gene, J gene, D gene, clone size, CDR3 DNA, CDR3 protein. The D gene is left open where the match is weak. Clone size is not always given. Where it is, it says once, few, many or a class for expanded clones.

>TRBV5-1|TRBJ2-1|TRBD2|.
TGCGCCAGCAGCGTCGGGACTAGCGGAAATGAGCAGTTCTTC
CASSVGTSGNEQFF
>TRBV6-1|TRBJ1-6|.|.
TGTGCCAGCAGTGAAGTTGGCAGTTATAATTCACCCCTCCACTTT
CASSEVGSYNSPLHF
>TRBV15|TRBJ2-7|.|.
TGTGCCACCAGCAGAGATTCAACAACCTACGAGCAGTACTTC
CATSRDSTTYEQYF
>TRBV28|TRBJ1-2|TRBD1|.
TGTGCCAGCAGCCCGACCGGGACAGATCCTTACTATGGCTACACCTTC
CASSPTGTDPYYGYTF
>TRBV5-4|TRBJ1-1|TRBD1|.
TGTGCCAGCAGCCGTCCAACAGGGGGCATAAGAAACACTGAAGCTTTCTTT
CASSRPTGGIRNTEAFF
>TRBV19|TRBJ1-1|TRBD1|few
TGTGCCAGTAAGGGACAGCTAAGGACTGAAGCTTTCTTT
CASKGQLRTEAFF
>TRBV7-2|TRBJ1-1|TRBD1|.
TGTGCCAGCAGCTTAGGCCGACAGGGGGACACTGAAGCTTTCTTT
CASSLGRQGDTEAFF
>TRBV6-1|TRBJ2-7|TRBD2|once
TGTGCCAGCAGTGATAGCGGGAAGATATACGAGCAGTACTTC
CASSDSGKIYEQYF
>TRBV19|TRBJ1-5|.|.
TGTGCCAGTAGCGATCAGGGAGGCAACAATCAGCCCCAGCATTTT
CASSDQGGNNQPQHF
>TRBV10-2|TRBJ1-1|.|few
TGCGCCAGCAGTGGCGGGGGAATTGAAGCTTTCTTT
CASSGGGIEAFF
>TRBV30|TRBJ1-2|TRBD1|.
TGTGCCTGGAGTCGGGACAGACCCTATGGCTACACCTTC
CAWSRDRPYGYTF
>TRBV5-1|TRBJ1-2|TRBD1|.
TGCGCCAGCAGCTTGGGACAGGGTGTGGGAGGTCAAGGCTACACCTTC
CASSLGQGVGGQGYTF
>TRBV3-1/TRBV3-2|TRBJ1-1|.|.
TGTGCCAGCAGCCGGGGTCGAGGAGGCACTGAAGCTTTCTTT
CASSRGRGGTEAFF